This entry lists 14 T cell receptor beta chains sequenced from one sample in a study of neurological immune-mediated disorders. TCRdb ran MiXCR on the 5' RACE reads and lists one entry per CDR3 protein. The data contain some 53,000 distinct CDR3 sequences, over 15% of them singletons. Sequenced material: PBMCs. The receptors originated from a man aged 60 to 75 in good health.

This clonotype has at least ten counts. The rearrangement links TRBV5-1 to TRBJ2-7; D possibly corresponds to TRBD1 (6 bases). This CDR3 comprises 18 residues. Per germline, CDR1 SGHRS and CDR2 YFSETQ. The V gene lost 2 bases and the J gene lost 3 bases, with 24 bases spanning the gap. CDR3: CASSFNPPVGTLVYEQYF. CDR3 sequence (DNA): TGCGCCAGCAGCTTCAACCCGCCCGTGGGGACATTAGTCTACGAGCAGTACTTC.

This clonotype appeared many times. CDR3 sequence: CASSLRADQYF. CDR3 DNA sequence: TGCGCCAGCAGCCTCAGGGCGGATCAGTACTTC. V gene TRBV10-2 combines with J gene TRBJ2-7, with D perhaps matching TRBD1 (5 bases). V lost 6 bases and J 10 bases, leaving 13 bases between the germline ends. Germline lookup yields CDR1 WSHSY and CDR2 SAAADI. CDR3 length: 11 residues.

The genes are TRBV15 and TRBJ2-3, with 7 bases identical to TRBD1. Germline V gene data show CDR1 as LNHNV and CDR2 as YYDKDF (reference sequence). V shed 0 bases, J shed 3 bases, and the junction held 3 bases outside the gene matches. The CDR3 covers 15 residues. The CDR3: CATSRENRGTDTQYF. The CDR3 coding sequence is TGTGCCACCAGCAGAGAGAACAGGGGAACAGATACGCAGTATTTT.

This clonotype was picked up many times. V is TRBV12-3 or TRBV12-4 and J is TRBJ1-2; TRBD1 matches 7 bases. After removal of 5 bases from V and 5 bases from J, the junction contained 8 bases not matched to a gene. This CDR3 is 14 amino acids long. The chain's CDR3 is CASSVTGAGYGYTF. The CDR3 nucleotides are TGTGCCAGCAGTGTCACAGGGGCTGGGTATGGCTACACCTTC.

This clonotype was recorded many times. V is TRBV20-1 and J is TRBJ1-1, with unresolved D. There are 11 residues in the CDR3. CDR1 and CDR2 from the germline V gene are DFQATT and SNEGSKA (reference sequence). V shed 7 bases and J shed 5 bases, with 11 bases lying between them. CDR3 loop: CSVPSKTEAFF. CDR3 nucleotides: TGCAGTGTACCGAGTAAGACTGAAGCTTTCTTT.

At least ten counts were recorded for this clonotype. The V call is TRBV20-1, the J call TRBJ1-2; TRBD1 matches at 9 bases. The CDR3 length is 12 residues. The germline CDR1 and CDR2 sequences are DFQATT and SNEGSKA (reference sequence). With 6 bases clipped from V and 8 bases from J, the junction kept 7 bases outside the gene matches. This CDR3 reads CSATGGVWGYTF. The CDR3 DNA reads as TGCAGTGCCACAGGGGGCGTATGGGGCTACACCTTC.

This clonotype has ten or more counts. V gene TRBV13 combines with J gene TRBJ2-7; 7 nucleotides agree with TRBD2. J was trimmed by 7 bases and V by 8 bases; bases with no gene match: 8. Germline V lookup: CDR1 PRHDT, CDR2 FYEKMQ (reference sequence). CDR3 length: 12 amino acids. The DNA for the CDR3 is TGTGCCAGCGCCCGGGAGGAAAGGGAGCAGTACTTC. It is translated as CASAREEREQYF.

Comments on this clonotype: The junction shows a germline mismatch at one end, possibly a read error. This chain uses TRBV5-1 with TRBJ2-7; D might be TRBD2 (6 bases). This CDR3 region has 16 residues. Germline values: CDR1 SGHRS, CDR2 YFSETQ. The CDR3 here is CASSLALGGAFSEQYF. The CDR3 bases are TGCGCTAGCAGCTTGGCCCTGGGGGGTGCCTTCAGTGAGCAGTACTTC.

This clonotype occurred many times. This chain links TRBV5-1 with TRBJ2-6, with D hard to call. Deletions cut 0 bases from V and 0 bases from J, with 7 bases between. From germline, CDR1 is SGHRS and CDR2 YFSETQ. The CDR3 is 16 residues long. Here the CDR3 DNA reads TGCGCCAGCAGCTTGGAGGCCACCTCTGGGGCCAACGTCCTGACTTTC. Its protein product is CASSLEATSGANVLTF.

This clonotype was detected many times. V is TRBV7-2 and J is TRBJ1-1; possibly TRBD1 for D (5 bases). Germline V gene sequence: CDR1 SGHTA, CDR2 FQGNSA. The length of the CDR3 is 11 residues. Trimming stripped 1 base from V and 9 bases from J, with 6 bases between. CDR3 coding DNA: TGTGCCAGCAGCTTAGAGGGGAAAGCTTTCTTT. It yields the protein CASSLEGKAFF.

This clonotype was counted many times. The gene calls are TRBV5-6 and TRBJ2-3; D gene unclear. Trimming removed 4 bases from V and 2 bases from J, with 8 bases in between. This CDR3 region has 13 residues. The V gene's germline CDR1 is SGHDT and CDR2 YYEEEE. CDR3: CASSLVLTDTQYF. The CDR3 DNA reads TGTGCCAGCAGCCTCGTCCTCACAGATACGCAGTATTTT.

This clonotype turned up a few times. The chain has TRBV5-1 and TRBJ2-3; 7 nucleotides line up with TRBD2. Per germline, CDR1 SGHRS and CDR2 YFSETQ. The CDR3 loop spans 16 amino acids. V shed 1 base, J shed 3 bases, and the junction held 8 bases outside the gene matches. The CDR3 spells CASSLNGRLETDTQYF. The CDR3 DNA is TGCGCCAGCAGCTTGAACGGGAGGCTAGAGACAGATACGCAGTATTTT.

At least ten counts were recorded for this clonotype. Germline is not matched at one junction end, which may reflect a read error. This chain joins TRBV20-1 and TRBJ2-1; 8 bases map to TRBD2. The length of the CDR3 is 16 residues. The germline V gene encodes CDR1 DFQATT and CDR2 SNEGSKA (reference sequence). The CDR3 nucleotides read TGCAGTGCTAGAGACCCCCTTGGAAGCGGGGGTCCCGGGCAAGCTTTC. It translates to CSARDPLGSGGPGQAF.

This clonotype was counted at least ten times. The V and J genes are TRBV5-1 and TRBJ2-7, with TRBD2 as a possible D gene (6 bases). Germline CDR1 and CDR2: SGHRS and YFSETQ. V was pared by 4 bases and J by 4 bases, with 12 bases between. The CDR3 is 13 amino acids. In DNA, the CDR3 is TGCGCCAGCAGCCCGTCAGCGGGTTACGAGCAGTACTTC. Its translation is CASSPSAGYEQYF.